This T cell receptor (beta chain) was identified during a study of spatial heterogeneity in lung cancer. Each CDR3 protein gets one entry after TCRdb re-called the 5' RACE reads with MiXCR. Found here are 10,000 or so distinct CDR3 sequences, 8% to 9.5% of them singletons; the top ten hold around 13%. Time point reported: sample taken at primary tumor resection. The study's findings and limits: It was found that expanded intratumoral alpha and beta TCR counts tracked tumor mutation counts.

Germline V gene data show CDR1 as SGHVS and CDR2 as FNYEAQ. CDR3 length: 11 amino acids. In this sample, this clonotype turned up many times. Its specificity is not known. The junction departs from germline at one end; a sequencing error may be responsible. This clonotype was sampled from a female donor with early-stage non-small cell lung cancer. This specimen consisted of lung tumor tissue, obtained at surgery. The chain employs TRBV7-6 and TRBJ2-1, with D unresolved. The CDR3 spells CANSPGDEQFF. The DNA for the CDR3 is TGTGCCAACAGCCCTGGCGATGAGCAGTTCTTC. Complete variable domain (other parts from reference TRBV7-6 and TRBJ2-1): GAGVSQSPRYKVTKRGQDVALRCDPISGHVSLYWYRQALGQGPEFLTYFNYEAQQDKSGLPNDRFSAERPEGSISTLTIQRTEQRDSAMYRCANSPGDEQFFGPGTRLTVL.